A selection of T cell receptor beta chains follows, all from one sample in a study of T cells in tuberculosis. Profiling relied on immunoSEQ multiplex PCR, and the TCRdb table lists in-frame clones only, not all of them. The sample records approximately 100,000 clones, approximately 91% being singletons. Sequenced input: CD1b-GMM tetramer-negative cells sorted from PBMCs. Receptor source: an adult woman with latent tuberculosis. The CDR3 runs from the conserved cysteine through the conserved F or W. Fields, in order: J gene, V gene, CDR3 protein.

j_gene: TRBJ2-7
v_gene: TRBV6-1
CDR3aa: CASSDLDYEQYF

j_gene: TRBJ1-2
v_gene: TRBV30
CDR3aa: CAWSVTRQAPSYGYTF

j_gene: TRBJ2-5
v_gene: TRBV30
CDR3aa: CACPPQGRQETQYF

j_gene: TRBJ1-5
v_gene: TRBV2
CDR3aa: CASSGDRGWNQPQHF

j_gene: TRBJ2-5
v_gene: TRBV5-1
CDR3aa: CASSPTGREQETQYF

j_gene: TRBJ1-5
v_gene: TRBV15
CDR3aa: CATSRESGLNQPQHF

j_gene: TRBJ2-5
v_gene: TRBV28
CDR3aa: CASSLRQGGSETQYF

j_gene: TRBJ2-1
v_gene: TRBV15
CDR3aa: CATSRELAGNQWDNEQFF

j_gene: TRBJ1-2
v_gene: TRBV6-5
CDR3aa: CASSYSAGAYYGYTF

j_gene: TRBJ1-1
v_gene: TRBV19
CDR3aa: CASRLRGATEAFF

j_gene: TRBJ1-4
v_gene: TRBV6-1
CDR3aa: CASSEAQFRRSSNEKLFF

j_gene: TRBJ2-6
v_gene: TRBV30
CDR3aa: CAWSPAGANVLTF

j_gene: TRBJ1-1
v_gene: TRBV21-1
CDR3aa: CASSKGGEQANTEAFF

j_gene: TRBJ2-7
v_gene: TRBV19
CDR3aa: CASSKRQGVKSYEQYF

j_gene: TRBJ2-1
v_gene: TRBV30
CDR3aa: CAWSHGAYNEQFF

j_gene: TRBJ1-4
v_gene: TRBV7-2
CDR3aa: CASSLGQFSTNEKLFF

j_gene: TRBJ2-7
v_gene: TRBV5-1
CDR3aa: CASSLDRDSSYEQYF

j_gene: TRBJ2-1
v_gene: TRBV7-2
CDR3aa: CASSSLGGSQFF

j_gene: TRBJ2-1
v_gene: TRBV7-6
CDR3aa: CASSLRTGTREDNEQFF

j_gene: TRBJ2-2
v_gene: TRBV7-8
CDR3aa: CASSFGGPNTGELFF

j_gene: TRBJ2-2
v_gene: TRBV5-1
CDR3aa: CASSSTTYTGELFF

j_gene: TRBJ1-1
v_gene: TRBV6-1
CDR3aa: CASSEDRGTEAFF

j_gene: TRBJ2-2
v_gene: TRBV5-1
CDR3aa: CASSPRLAGVRTGELFF

j_gene: TRBJ1-1
v_gene: TRBV5-1
CDR3aa: CASSLVGLRNTEAFF

j_gene: TRBJ2-1
v_gene: TRBV6-6
CDR3aa: CASTPRTGKYNEQFF

j_gene: TRBJ1-5
v_gene: TRBV7-8
CDR3aa: CASSLEGANINQPQHF

j_gene: TRBJ1-6
v_gene: TRBV2
CDR3aa: CASSDTPGVAPLHF

j_gene: TRBJ1-4
v_gene: TRBV5-1
CDR3aa: CASSDPGGEKLFF

j_gene: TRBJ1-2
v_gene: TRBV7-9
CDR3aa: CASSLGTGAVRGYTF

j_gene: TRBJ2-3
v_gene: TRBV5-1
CDR3aa: CASSTEAGVADTQYF

j_gene: TRBJ2-7
v_gene: TRBV2
CDR3aa: CAGTILGTGAHEQYF

j_gene: TRBJ2-1
v_gene: TRBV7-6
CDR3aa: CASSLWAYRTENNEQFF